This T cell receptor beta chain was recorded in a study of tumor-infiltrating lymphocytes in primary liver carcinoma. The study co-extracted DNA and RNA from about 21-30 mg of unsorted bulk tissue. The cohort consisted of patients whose primary liver carcinoma was surgically resected. Constant-region priming of approximately 500 ng total RNA yielded TCR beta cDNA. Each TCR beta library was derived from three nested multiplex PCR rounds that employed slightly modified ARM-PCR. The opening two PCR rounds, ten to eleven cycles each, paired TRBV1-TRBV30 forward primers with a C-beta reverse primer. TCRdb reprocessed the multiplex PCR reads via MiXCR and lists one record per CDR3 protein. Of fewer than 250,000 distinct CDR3 sequences detected, around 81% appear once; the ten largest clones hold about a sixth. Findings of the study overall: Tumor top-250-clone fraction significantly exceeded that of blood (p = 0.039). Tumor-adjacent and tumor-blood pairs showed less overlap than tumor region pairs.

This clonotype came up many times. The antigen remains undetermined. V was cut by 4 bases and J by 5 bases, with 5 bases left in between. The germline gives CDR1 MNHEY, CDR2 SVGEGT. This CDR3 contains 12 residues. This receptor was taken from a man aged 40-50 years with primary liver carcinoma and hepatitis B virus infection. The sequenced sample consisted of tumor tissue from primary liver carcinoma. The rearrangement links TRBV6-2 or TRBV6-3 to TRBJ2-2; D gene ambiguous. As DNA, the CDR3 is TGTGCCAGCAGTTTAGGGACCGGGGAGCTGTTTTTT. This gives the protein CASSLGTGELFF.